This T cell receptor beta chain was found in a study of blood T cell repertoires in COVID-19. About the research overall: The study drew acute and convalescent COVID-19 samples from the United States, Italy and Spain. The cDNA or gDNA used as material had been derived from T cells, B-cell-depleted T cells, or PBMCs.

The germline CDR1 and CDR2 sequences are MGHRA and YSYEKL. Trimming took off 1 base at V and 0 bases at J, with 18 bases between the two ends. CDR3 length: 18 residues. Methods used by the authors: Nucleated cell counts were estimated from reference gene primer amplification. Clones were sequenced by immunoSEQ multiplex PCR, and TCRdb holds only the in-frame ones, with some missing. Clone size and V and J calls were adopted from that table, with D and trimming inferred from the DNA. The table has 200,000 or so clones, around 77% seen once. The chain combines TRBV4-1 with TRBJ1-2; D is possibly TRBD1 (5 bases). The sequencing input was peripheral blood. The TCR sequence derives from a man in his 60s with active or convalescent COVID-19. The CDR3 protein is CASSQAQGLQRTNYGYTF. The DNA of the CDR3 is TGCGCCAGCAGCCAAGCTCAGGGACTACAGCGAACTAACTATGGCTACACCTTC.